This record covers a single TCR beta chain. The antigen is unknown. With 60 Vbeta and 13 Jbeta primers, the PCR was carried out. The repertoire was sequenced with immunoSEQ multiplex PCR; TCRdb's copy has only in-frame clones and lacks some. This table holds over 85,000 clones, around 76% found once. Losses at the gene ends were 2 bases for V and 4 bases for J; bases not matched to a gene: 5. The germline gives CDR1 LNHNV, CDR2 YYDKDF (reference sequence). The CDR3 consists of 15 residues. These data originate in a study of cytomegalovirus exposure and HLA in healthy donors. Study results and limitations: In a later analysis, most CMV-associated TCR beta chains appeared HLA-restricted. HLA alleles showed associations with some 17,000 TCR beta sequences in a later analysis, at a 0.05 false discovery rate. HLA-A and HLA-B allele assignments for most subjects were reportedly predicted accurately using TCR beta sequences.

The source of this sequence is a man aged 25-45 years in good health and CMV-seropositive. The V call is TRBV15, the J call TRBJ2-3, with 8 bases that match TRBD1. Sequencing used PBMCs. In nucleotides, the CDR3 is TGTGCCACCAGCAGAAAGACAGGGGCTGCAGATACGCAGTATTTT. Amino acid sequence: CATSRKTGAADTQYF.